One sample yielded the 26 T cell receptor beta chains listed below, sequenced in a study of blood T cell repertoires in COVID-19. Sequencing was performed with immunoSEQ multiplex PCR; in TCRdb, only in-frame clones are kept and a portion is missing. Altogether some 190,000 clones are present, more than 75% being singletons, with the ten largest covering roughly 5%. Sequencing was done on a sample of peripheral blood. The receptor set was obtained from a woman older than 75 with acute or convalescent COVID-19.

V and J are TRBV7-2 and TRBJ1-3, with TRBD1 matching over 7 bases. The germline gives CDR1 SGHTA, CDR2 FQGNSA. The V segment lost 4 bases and the J segment 4 bases; nucleotides outside the gene matches: 4. The CDR3 has 14 amino acids. The DNA for the CDR3 is TGTGCCAGCAGCTCCGACAGGGTGGGAAACACCATATATTTT. It translates to CASSSDRVGNTIYF.

The J gene is TRBJ2-7, the V gene TRBV27; D is uncertain. Germline CDR1 MNHEY, CDR2 SMNVEV (reference sequence). V shed 3 bases and J shed 1 base, with 7 bases lying between them. The CDR3 extends over 13 amino acids. The CDR3 here is CASSFRRSYEQYF. CDR3 sequence (DNA): TGTGCCAGCAGTTTCCGTCGGTCCTACGAGCAGTACTTC.

This rearrangement joins TRBV7-8 to TRBJ1-2, with 8 nucleotides matching TRBD1. Germline assignment: CDR1 SGHVS and CDR2 FQNEAQ. The CDR3 contains 16 residues. V lost 5 bases and J lost 4; bases outside the gene matches: 12. CDR3 sequence reads: CASSDAAGTGSYGYTF. CDR3 DNA sequence: TGTGCCAGCAGCGATGCCGCCGGGACAGGATCCTATGGCTACACCTTC.

A word on this clone: The same CDR3 can be traced to other DNA sequences in this sample. This sequence joins TRBV7-3 and TRBJ2-3; possible D gene TRBD2, 6 bases. Trimming removed 5 bases from V and 2 bases from J, with 14 bases in between. The CDR3 covers 15 residues. The germline gives CDR1 SGHTA, CDR2 FQGTGA. The CDR3 DNA is TGTGCCAGCAGCCCCGCGGGACTGCCCACAGATACGCAGTATTTT. Translated, it gives CASSPAGLPTDTQYF. Full variable domain (rest looked up from reference TRBV7-3 and TRBJ2-3): GAGVSQTPSNKVTEKGKYVELRCDPISGHTALYWYRQSLGQGPEFLIYFQGTGAADDSGLPNDRFFAVRPEGSVSTLKIQRTERGDSAVYLCASSPAGLPTDTQYFGPGTRLTVL.

The gene calls are TRBV5-1 and TRBJ1-1; D call uncertain. V was trimmed by 0 bases and J by 1 base, leaving 7 bases between them. The CDR3 runs to 14 residues. In germline, CDR1 is SGHRS, CDR2 YFSETQ. CDR3 DNA sequence: TGCGCCAGCAGCTTGGGACATACGAACACTGAAGCTTTCTTT. The encoded protein is CASSLGHTNTEAFF.

The V gene is TRBV6-6, the J gene TRBJ2-1; 7 positions agree with TRBD2. The V and J ends lost 7 bases and 4 bases, in that order; junction bases with no gene match: 4. In germline, CDR1 is MNHNY, CDR2 SVGAGI (reference sequence). This CDR3 region has 13 residues. Written as DNA, the CDR3 is TGTGCCAGCATGGATAGCGGGTACAATGAGCAGTTCTTC. The encoded protein is CASMDSGYNEQFF.

The chain combines TRBV6-6 with TRBJ1-2; D is perhaps TRBD1 (5 bases). This CDR3 contains 14 residues. The germline V gene has CDR1 MNHNY and CDR2 SVGAGI (reference sequence). Trimming took 4 bases from V and 8 from J, leaving 17 bases between them. CDR3 in amino acids: CASSSNRQSLGYTF. The CDR3 DNA sequence: TGTGCCAGCAGTTCCAACCGACAGTCTCTGGGCTACACCTTC.

The chain joins TRBV5-1 to TRBJ2-3, with D perhaps matching TRBD1 (5 bases). The germline gives CDR1 SGHRS, CDR2 YFSETQ. The CDR3 loop spans 15 amino acids. Trimming took off 5 bases at V and 5 bases at J, with 18 bases between the two ends. CDR3 sequence reads: CASRPRASSIDTQYF. DNA for the CDR3: TGCGCCAGCAGACCCAGGGCCAGTTCTATAGATACGCAGTATTTT. Together with reference TRBV5-1 and TRBJ2-3, the CDR3 gives the full variable domain: KAGVTQTPRYLIKTRGQQVTLSCSPISGHRSVSWYQQTPGQGLQFLFEYFSETQRNKGNFPGRFSGRQFSNSRSEMNVSTLELGDSALYLCASRPRASSIDTQYFGPGTRLTVL.

The genes are TRBV21-1 and TRBJ2-1; TRBD2 is taken as the D call from the table, unchecked against the DNA. TRBV21-1 is an annotated pseudogene. The CDR3 runs 19 residues. CDR3 in DNA: TGTGCCAGCAGCAAAGAGGGGCGGAAAGGAGCGGGAGGGCCGGGTGAGCAGTTCTTC. It is translated as CASSKEGRKGAGGPGEQFF.

V and J are TRBV9 and TRBJ2-1; maybe TRBD1 (6 bases). V gave up 4 bases and J gave up 2 bases, with 16 bases separating them. CDR1 and CDR2 from the germline V gene are SGDLS and YYNGEE. The CDR3 is 16 residues long. The CDR3 reads CASSITTGHTYNEQFF. The CDR3, as DNA: TGTGCCAGCAGCATAACGACAGGACATACCTACAATGAGCAGTTCTTC. Full variable domain (outside the CDR3, taken from reference TRBV9 and TRBJ2-1): DSGVTQTPKHLITATGQRVTLRCSPRSGDLSVYWYQQSLDQGLQFLIQYYNGEERAKGNILERFSAQQFPDLHSELNLSSLELGDSALYFCASSITTGHTYNEQFFGPGTRLTVL.

The chain combines TRBV7-9 with TRBJ1-2; D may be TRBD1 (5 bases). The CDR3 consists of 18 residues. CDR1 and CDR2 from the germline V gene are SEHNR and FQNEAQ (reference sequence). Trimming left V 2 bases short and J 0 bases short, with 19 bases between. As DNA, the CDR3 is TGTGCCAGCAGCTTATGGATCTGGGGCGGCAAAGCTAACTATGGCTACACCTTC. Encoded protein: CASSLWIWGGKANYGYTF. Based on the CDR3 plus reference TRBV7-9 and TRBJ1-2, the full variable domain is DTGVSQNPRHKITKRGQNVTFRCDPISEHNRLYWYRQTLGQGPEFLTYFQNEAQLEKSRLLSDRFSAERPKGSFSTLEIQRTEQGDSAMYLCASSLWIWGGKANYGYTFGSGTRLTVV.

This chain joins TRBV5-1 and TRBJ2-5; D might be TRBD2 (5 bases). Germline V gene lookup returns CDR1 SGHRS and CDR2 YFSETQ. This CDR3 region has 14 residues. Trimming pared 3 bases from V and 0 bases from J, leaving 9 bases between. The CDR3 loop is CASSWTSYQETQYF. For the CDR3, the DNA is TGCGCCAGCAGCTGGACTTCCTACCAAGAGACCCAGTACTTC. The full variable domain, with the rest looked up from reference TRBV5-1 and TRBJ2-5, is KAGVTQTPRYLIKTRGQQVTLSCSPISGHRSVSWYQQTPGQGLQFLFEYFSETQRNKGNFPGRFSGRQFSNSRSEMNVSTLELGDSALYLCASSWTSYQETQYFGPGTRLLVL.

This clone was detected only a few times. The rearrangement uses TRBV18 and TRBJ1-1; D is unresolved. The CDR3 consists of 13 residues. Germline loops: CDR1 KGHSH, CDR2 LQKENI. Trimming took off 2 bases at V and 7 bases at J, with 11 bases between the two ends. The CDR3: CASSPNTLVEAFF. CDR3 coding DNA: TGTGCCAGCTCACCAAACACGTTGGTTGAAGCTTTCTTT.

The chain employs TRBV12-3 or TRBV12-4 and TRBJ1-5; unclear D gene. This CDR3 is built from 13 residues. Trimming pared 3 bases from V and 6 bases from J, leaving 9 bases between. The CDR3 protein is CASSFSQAQPQHF. The DNA for the CDR3 is TGTGCCAGCAGTTTTTCGCAGGCTCAGCCCCAGCATTTT.

The chain combines TRBV19 with TRBJ1-1, with D perhaps TRBD1 (5 bases). Between the trimmed V and J ends, which lost 4 bases and 3 bases, there was a span of 24 bases. This CDR3 has 18 residues. Per germline, CDR1 LNHDA and CDR2 SQIVND (reference sequence). The CDR3 DNA follows: TGTGCCAGTAGTAGTAGTAGATACGGCAGGGCTTGGGACACTGAAGCTTTCTTT. This encodes CASSSSRYGRAWDTEAFF.

This clone was recorded once. The gene calls are TRBV7-6 and TRBJ2-2; D remains ambiguous. CDR3 size: 13 residues. Trimming removed 0 bases at V and 7 bases at J, with 6 bases between. Germline V lookup: CDR1 SGHVS, CDR2 FNYEAQ. CDR3 coding DNA: TGTGCCAGCAGCTTAGCATCCGGCGGGGAGCTGTTTTTT. Translation: CASSLASGGELFF.

The J gene is TRBJ2-7, the V gene TRBV15; D possibly corresponds to TRBD1 (6 bases). The V gene lost 0 bases and the J gene lost 13 bases, with 25 bases spanning the gap. Germline V lookup: CDR1 LNHNV, CDR2 YYDKDF (reference sequence). The CDR3 consists of 16 residues. The CDR3 region has the DNA TGTGCCACCAGCAGAGACCGATTCGCTCTCCAGGACAGTTCCTACTTC. The encoded protein is CATSRDRFALQDSSYF.

V gene TRBV5-1 combines with J gene TRBJ2-3; D gene ambiguous. This CDR3 is built from 18 residues. Looked up from germline, CDR1 is SGHRS and CDR2 is YFSETQ. V shed 0 bases and J shed 2 bases, with 19 bases lying between them. CDR3 DNA: TGCGCCAGCAGCTTGGGGAGATCACAACCGAGATCCACAGATACGCAGTATTTT. This translates into CASSLGRSQPRSTDTQYF.

This rearrangement joins TRBV7-2 to TRBJ1-5, with D hard to call. The CDR3 extends over 14 amino acids. The germline V gene has CDR1 SGHTA and CDR2 FQGNSA. V was trimmed by 1 base and J by 5 bases, leaving 9 bases between them. The CDR3 loop reads CASSLGDNDQPQHF. CDR3 bases: TGTGCCAGCAGCTTAGGTGACAACGATCAGCCCCAGCATTTT.

V usage is TRBV6-5 and J usage is TRBJ1-5, with 7 positions matching TRBD1. J lost 2 bases, V lost 4 bases, and 8 bases had no gene match. Germline values: CDR1 MNHEY, CDR2 SVGAGI. CDR3 length: 16 amino acids. CDR3: CASSSSRGQGNQPQHF. In DNA, the CDR3 is TGTGCCAGCAGTTCATCGAGGGGGCAGGGCAATCAGCCCCAGCATTTT.

The V call is TRBV3-1 (or the pseudogene TRBV3-2), the J call TRBJ2-7, with TRBD2 identical over 7 bases. The CDR3 runs 14 residues. With V trimmed by 4 bases and J by 3 bases, 6 bases remained unmatched. Germline CDR1 and CDR2: LGHDT and YNNKEL (reference sequence). The CDR3 coding sequence is TGTGCCAGCAGCCTACGACTAGCAGACTACGAGCAGTACTTC. As protein: CASSLRLADYEQYF.

V is TRBV7-2 and J is TRBJ1-3, with a possible D match to TRBD1 (6 bases). Germline CDR1 is SGHTA and CDR2 is FQGNSA. CDR3 length equals 15 residues. V shed 5 bases and J shed 0 bases, with 11 bases lying between them. CDR3: CASSPGVASGNTIYF. The DNA of the CDR3 is TGTGCCAGCAGCCCAGGGGTCGCCTCTGGAAACACCATATATTTT.

This chain joins TRBV5-3 and TRBJ2-7, with TRBD1 identical over 9 bases. TRBV5-3 is noted as an ORF with a role that remains uncertain. This CDR3 contains 16 residues. The V segment lost 4 bases and the J segment 2 bases; nucleotides outside the gene matches: 10. The CDR3 DNA reads TGTGCCAGAAGCCTACCGGGACAGGGATCCCCCTACGAGCAGTACTTC. It yields the protein CARSLPGQGSPYEQYF.

The chain joins TRBV18 to TRBJ2-5, with 14 nucleotides matching TRBD2. This CDR3 region has 15 residues. V lost 3 bases to trimming and J lost 3 bases; unmatched junction nucleotides: 0. Germline V gene sequence: CDR1 KGHSH, CDR2 LQKENI. The CDR3 loop reads CASSPGLAGEETQYF. As DNA, the CDR3 is TGTGCCAGCTCACCGGGACTAGCGGGAGAAGAGACCCAGTACTTC.

This rearrangement joins TRBV18 to TRBJ1-4; TRBD1 matches 9 bases. With 3 bases clipped from V and 5 bases from J, the junction kept 4 bases outside the gene matches. The CDR3 consists of 15 residues. In germline, CDR1 is KGHSH, CDR2 LQKENI. CDR3 coding DNA: TGTGCCAGCTCACCTTGGACAGGGGAGAATGAAAAACTGTTTTTT. As protein: CASSPWTGENEKLFF.

In this sample, this clone turned up a few times. The chain has TRBV18 and TRBJ1-2, with 8 nucleotides matching TRBD1. V shed 4 bases and J 9 bases; nucleotides not matched to a gene: 7. This CDR3 has 13 amino acids. Per the germline V gene, CDR1 is KGHSH and CDR2 is LQKENI. The CDR3 region has the DNA TGTGCCAGCTCACAGACAGGGGAGGTGCGCTACACCTTC. Amino acids: CASSQTGEVRYTF.